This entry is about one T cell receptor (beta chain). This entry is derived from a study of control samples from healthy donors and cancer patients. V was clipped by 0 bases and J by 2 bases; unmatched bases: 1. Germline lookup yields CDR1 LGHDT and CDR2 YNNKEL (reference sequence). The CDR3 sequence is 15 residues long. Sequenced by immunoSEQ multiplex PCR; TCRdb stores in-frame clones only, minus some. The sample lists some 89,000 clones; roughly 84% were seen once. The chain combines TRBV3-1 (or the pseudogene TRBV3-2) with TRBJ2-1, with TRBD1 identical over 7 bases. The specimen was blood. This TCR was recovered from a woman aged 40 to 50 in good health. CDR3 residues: CASSQDQGAYNEQFF. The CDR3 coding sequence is TGTGCCAGCAGCCAAGACCAGGGGGCCTACAATGAGCAGTTCTTC.